Reported below is one T cell receptor (beta chain). Its antigen target is currently unknown. Base quality data are lacking; no much larger clone is found one base away. The sample belongs to a study of shared clonotypes between healthy human individuals (dated by TCRdb to 2018 to 2021). A note on the overall study: A couple of women and a few men aged 18 to 49 years were included in the cohort. Per donor, three plates each were used for CD4 naive and CD4 memory, two for CD8 naive, and one for CD8 memory. Leukapheresis yielded between about 0.85 and 10 billion PBMCs per donor. To increase sequencing depth and limit assay-specific biases, TCR repertoire library preparation and sequencing were carried out by different laboratories using diverse techniques. Blood TCR repertoires of about 5 healthy adults were deeply sequenced to estimate repertoire size and the extent of clonotype sharing between individuals. Broader findings and caveats from the paper: Because the study included a small number of donors, the genetic and exposure-history diversity represented was limited. Compared with non-shared clonotypes, clonotypes shared by all four sorted-subset donors had higher generation probabilities. Based on pairwise subsampling, the degree of clonotype sharing among donors was expected to be affected by sequencing depth. Sampling was limited to blood, and TCR repertoires in tissue likely differ from TCR repertoires in blood. Estimated clonotype richness was generally larger for naive than for memory subsets. When a handful of donors were compared, the shared fraction of clonotypes was about 5.2% for naive CD4, around 3.6% for naive CD8, 2% to 2.5% for memory CD4, and 0.3% to 0.5% for memory CD8. Rarefaction of sorted-subset datasets indicated incomplete sequencing despite the large sequencing depth.

Using the deep immunoSEQ assay, TCR CDR3 regions were amplified from genomic DNA by multiplex PCR. Extracted genomic DNA from each cell subset was distributed evenly across all wells of several immunoSEQ 96-well plates, and each plate was treated as a replicate. For sorted subsets, 200 to 250 ng of genomic DNA, equivalent to 30,000 or so T cell genomes, went into each replicate PCR. Purified libraries were quantified with a Qubit 3.0 fluorometer, sized on a Bioanalyzer 2100, and re-quantified with the KAPA Library Quantification kit. Every immunoSEQ 96-well plate was sequenced on a separate single-read 150-cycle Illumina NextSeq 550 flow cell. Turning to the authors' computational methods: Because the immunoSEQ output held only junctional sequences and lacked quality scores, the filtering could not match the filtering applied to full-length reads. Sequences were annotated with PyIR, a Python wrapper for IgBLAST v1.9, using IMGT germline references to assign V/J genes and CDR3. Any read was removed if the V/J assignment was weak (E-value above 1e-6), the CDR3 was missing, or the read contained stop codons, out-of-frame junctions, or ambiguous translated residues. A V3J clonotype was defined by an identical inferred V gene, J gene, and CDR3 amino acid sequence. To compute the percentage overlap between repertoires, the number of shared unique clonotypes was divided by the size of the smaller repertoire. Three approaches were used to assess repertoire richness: RTK rarefaction, the Chao1 estimator, and Recon v2.1 estimates of unobserved clonotypes. Generation probabilities for all TCRbeta clonotypes obtained by the gDNA method from a handful of donors were computed using OLGA. TCRdb carries this immuneACCESS record with in-frame sequences only. Its versions omit some clonotypes, under half of them owing to an unresolved V gene in the studies checked, with the rest unexplained. From that table come the V and J calls and clone size; the DNA was used to work out D and trimming. The sample yields about 680,000 clones; about 92% were counted once. Clones ranked in the top ten supply roughly 22% of the sample.

V lost 4 bases and J lost 1 base; the stretch between them is 10 bases long. The CDR3 runs 14 residues from the cysteine to the phenylalanine. The only DNA kept is the CDR3, 42 bases in frame from the first base. Via the germline V gene, CDR1 is SGHDT and CDR2 YYEEEE. CD8 naive samples were obtained by positive selection for CCR7 among CD45RO-negative cells, yielding a CD45RA+CCR7+ population from which TemRA cells were excluded. The donors were healthy, HIV-negative adults with no recently reported acute infections or vaccinations. Every donor was a Caucasian adult living in Nashville, Tennessee, USA. Blood was obtained by leukapheresis, after which PBMCs were separated by Ficoll-Histopaque density gradient centrifugation and cryopreserved in liquid nitrogen vapor phase. Analytical flow cytometry was used to check the purity and quantity of every magnetically sorted T cell population. Genomic DNA was isolated from each sorted fraction and quantified by UV absorbance on a Nanodrop 2000c.

The sample taken for sequencing was naive CD8+ T cells sorted from blood. This specimen's cell subset or site label, interpreted: CD45RA+CCR7+. The source of this sequence is a man aged 25 to 40 in good health. Recombination connected TRBV5-6 to TRBJ2-3; the D gene is unclear. The CDR3 reads as follows: CASSPGPGTDTQYF. The nucleotide sequence is TGTGCCAGCAGCCCGGGCCCTGGCACAGATACGCAGTATTTT.